The 22 T cell receptor beta chains below were found in one sample sequenced in a study of cytomegalovirus exposure and HLA in healthy donors. It was with 60 Vbeta and 13 Jbeta primers that the PCR ran. The method was immunoSEQ multiplex PCR; TCRdb's version includes in-frame clones alone and lacks a portion of them. Among about 190,000 clones, more than 75% were seen once, and the ten largest hold 1.6%. Material: PBMCs. These receptors were obtained from a woman in her fifties or sixties in good health and CMV-seronegative.

This rearrangement joins TRBV4-1 to TRBJ2-3; D is ambiguous. The CDR3 length is 12 residues. In germline, CDR1 is MGHRA, CDR2 YSYEKL. The V end was cut by 4 bases, the J end by 4 bases, with 6 bases between. This CDR3 reads CASSRRADTQYF. For the CDR3, the DNA is TGCGCCAGCAGCCGACGGGCAGATACGCAGTATTTT.

The rearrangement uses TRBV13 and TRBJ2-1; 13 bases are shared with TRBD2. The V gene end was trimmed by 5 bases and the J gene end by 1 base; junction bases not matched to a gene: 8. The CDR3 totals 18 residues. Germline values: CDR1 PRHDT, CDR2 FYEKMQ (reference sequence). DNA for the CDR3: TGTGCCAGCAGCCCCGGACTAGCGGGAGTGAGGTCCTACAATGAGCAGTTCTTC. This encodes CASSPGLAGVRSYNEQFF.

The genes are TRBV27 and TRBJ2-7, with 10 bases matching TRBD2. Germline assignment: CDR1 MNHEY and CDR2 SMNVEV (reference sequence). With V trimmed by 5 bases and J by 3 bases, 4 bases remained unmatched. The CDR3 is 14 amino acids. In DNA, the CDR3 is TGTGCCAGCAGTCCTAGCGGGAGTAACTACGAGCAGTACTTC. This codes for CASSPSGSNYEQYF.

This clone was found once. The chain carries TRBV12-5 and TRBJ1-2; D may be TRBD1 (5 bases). Trimming stripped 7 bases from V and 5 bases from J, with 26 bases between. This CDR3 region has 17 residues. Germline V lookup: CDR1 LGHNT, CDR2 FRNRAP. The CDR3, as DNA: TGTGCTAGTGCCCCGGAGGGGTATGAACTATATAAATATGGCTACACCTTC. Residues: CASAPEGYELYKYGYTF.

The chain links TRBV2 to TRBJ2-5, with a possible D match to TRBD2 (5 bases). There are 12 residues in the CDR3. CDR1 SNHLY and CDR2 FYNNEI come from the germline V gene. The germline V and J ends were trimmed by 7 bases and 4 bases, with 10 bases remaining between them. The CDR3 sequence is CASKEDGETQYF. DNA for the CDR3: TGTGCCAGCAAGGAGGACGGAGAGACCCAGTACTTC.

The chain combines TRBV5-8 with TRBJ2-1, with 10 bases aligning to TRBD2. CDR3 size: 18 residues. Per the germline V gene, CDR1 is SGHTS and CDR2 is YDEGEE. Germline trimming cut 2 bases from V and 0 bases from J; bases unmatched to any gene: 8. CDR3 DNA: TGTGCCAGCAGCTTAAGGCGGGCTAGCGGGAGCTCCTACAATGAGCAGTTCTTC. Protein sequence: CASSLRRASGSSYNEQFF.

This chain joins TRBV4-3 and TRBJ2-7; TRBD2 matches at 11 bases. J gave up 3 bases and V 6 bases, and 7 bases lay outside the gene matches. This CDR3 contains 15 residues. Germline assignment: CDR1 LGHNA and CDR2 YSLEER. The CDR3 nucleotides read TGCGCCAGCAGGGATGGGACTAGCGGCCACTACGAGCAGTACTTC. Amino acids: CASRDGTSGHYEQYF.

V and J are TRBV27 and TRBJ2-1; TRBD2 agrees at 10 bases. Trimming at V came to 10 bases and at J to 5 bases, leaving 11 bases not matched to a gene. CDR3 length equals 15 residues. Per the germline V gene, CDR1 is MNHEY and CDR2 is SMNVEV (reference sequence). The CDR3 nucleotides are TGTGCCACCTACGCGGGACTAGCGATGCACAATGAGCAGTTCTTC. It specifies CATYAGLAMHNEQFF.

This clone appeared a few times. This chain connects TRBV10-1 to TRBJ1-1; the D is unclear. Germline CDR1 and CDR2: WNHNN and SYGVQD (reference sequence). The CDR3 consists of 15 residues. V lost 6 bases and J lost 1, with 15 bases in between. CDR3 sequence reads: CASSSDGGGNTEAFF. The CDR3, as DNA: TGCGCCAGCAGCTCTGACGGCGGTGGGAACACTGAAGCTTTCTTT.

The gene calls are TRBV5-1 and TRBJ2-2; D not certain. V was clipped by 2 bases and J by 5 bases, with 10 bases between them. CDR1 SGHRS and CDR2 YFSETQ come from the germline V gene. The CDR3 covers 14 residues. In DNA, the CDR3 is TGCGCCAGCAGCTTTAACAGCCCAACCGGGGAGCTGTTTTTT. Its protein is CASSFNSPTGELFF.

This chain links TRBV6-1 with TRBJ1-1, with D hard to call. CDR1 and CDR2 from the germline V gene are MNHNS and SASEGT. The CDR3 covers 14 residues. Between the trimmed V and J ends, which lost 1 base and 6 bases, there was a span of 12 bases. CDR3 loop: CASSEVPGYAEAFF. Here the CDR3 DNA reads TGTGCCAGCAGTGAAGTTCCGGGGTACGCTGAAGCTTTCTTT.

The rearrangement links TRBV7-2 to TRBJ1-5; 10 positions agree with TRBD1. This CDR3 is built from 15 residues. Trimming at V came to 5 bases and at J to 5 bases, leaving 6 bases not matched to a gene. Germline V lookup: CDR1 SGHTA, CDR2 FQGNSA. CDR3 coding DNA: TGTGCCAGCAGCCCCCCCGGACAGGGGGATCAGCCCCAGCATTTT. It encodes CASSPPGQGDQPQHF.

This clone was seen repeatedly, ten times or more. The gene calls are TRBV29-1 and TRBJ1-1, with a weak D call TRBD1 (6 bases). V lost 1 base and J 2 bases, leaving 8 bases between the germline ends. Germline CDR1 reads SQVTM; CDR2 reads ANQGSEA. This CDR3 has 13 residues. DNA for the CDR3: TGCAGCGTTGAAGGGACAGATAACACTGAAGCTTTCTTT. Its translation: CSVEGTDNTEAFF.

In DNA form, the CDR3 reads TGTGCCTCCAGGGGGCGCGGAGAGACCCAGTACTTC. It translates to CASRGRGETQYF. This chain links TRBV10-3 with TRBJ2-5, with TRBD1 matching over 8 bases. Trimming at V came to 11 bases and at J to 4 bases, leaving 6 bases not matched to a gene. Germline values: CDR1 ENHRY, CDR2 SYGVKD. This CDR3 is 12 amino acids long.

This chain joins TRBV28 and TRBJ1-5; TRBD1 might be the D (6 bases). Trimming shortened V by 4 bases and J by 0 bases, and 19 bases separated the two germline ends. Germline loops: CDR1 MDHEN, CDR2 SYDVKM. CDR3 length: 18 residues. The CDR3: CASSSPRRTVYSNQPQHF. CDR3 coding DNA: TGTGCCAGCAGTTCCCCGCGAAGGACAGTCTATAGCAATCAGCCCCAGCATTTT.

The chain recombines TRBV7-2 with TRBJ1-2; D call uncertain. This CDR3 is 12 amino acids long. Germline V gene data show CDR1 as SGHTA and CDR2 as FQGNSA. With 5 bases removed from V and 4 bases from J, the gap between germline ends came to 8 bases. CDR3 DNA sequence: TGTGCCAGCAGCAACAGATTCTATGGCTACACCTTC. This sequence encodes CASSNRFYGYTF.

V and J are TRBV15 and TRBJ1-5; D uncertain. Germline CDR1 LNHNV, CDR2 YYDKDF (reference sequence). The CDR3 extends over 16 amino acids. Between the trimmed V and J ends, which lost 1 base and 6 bases, there was a span of 16 bases. The CDR3 loop reads CATSRGGSGEGQPQHF. Here the CDR3 DNA reads TGTGCCACCAGCAGAGGCGGATCCGGGGAAGGTCAGCCCCAGCATTTT.

This chain joins TRBV7-9 and TRBJ1-1; no clear D gene. V gave up 0 bases and J gave up 0 bases, with 11 bases separating them. Germline V gene lookup returns CDR1 SEHNR and CDR2 FQNEAQ (reference sequence). This CDR3 is 16 amino acids long. The CDR3 coding sequence is TGTGCCAGCAGCTTAGCGGTTGGAGTCATGAACACTGAAGCTTTCTTT. This codes for CASSLAVGVMNTEAFF.

The chain links TRBV4-1 to TRBJ1-3; 9 bases agree with TRBD1. The CDR3 covers 16 residues. CDR1 and CDR2 (germline): MGHRA, YSYEKL. Unmatched junction bases numbered 6, after V lost 6 bases and J lost 0 bases. The CDR3 is CASRFSQGASGNTIYF. The CDR3 DNA reads TGCGCCAGCAGATTTTCACAGGGGGCCTCTGGAAACACCATATATTTT.

The genes are TRBV7-2 and TRBJ2-3; maybe TRBD1 (6 bases). CDR3 size: 14 residues. Trimming stripped 5 bases from V and 3 bases from J, with 12 bases between. Germline lookup yields CDR1 SGHTA and CDR2 FQGNSA. The CDR3 is CASSRGHGTDTQYF. The CDR3 nucleotides read TGTGCCAGCAGCCGGGGACACGGGACAGATACGCAGTATTTT.

This clone appeared once. The gene calls are TRBV6-5 and TRBJ1-4; no reliable D call. The germline V gene encodes CDR1 MNHEY and CDR2 SVGAGI. The CDR3 runs to 15 residues. V lost 5 bases and J lost 3, with 13 bases in between. CDR3 in DNA: TGTGCCAGCAGTACTGGTTGGGCAGCTAATGAAAAACTGTTTTTT. It is translated as CASSTGWAANEKLFF.

This clone was seen a few times. The chain links TRBV19 to TRBJ1-1, with D perhaps TRBD1 (6 bases). Per germline, CDR1 LNHDA and CDR2 SQIVND (reference sequence). This CDR3 has 13 amino acids. V was clipped by 3 bases and J by 5 bases, with 10 bases between them. CDR3 coding DNA: TGTGCCAGTAGTATCCCAGGGGTGACTGAAGCTTTCTTT. Translation: CASSIPGVTEAFF.